Listed here are 7 T cell receptor beta chains from one sample, sequenced in a study of Graves' ophthalmopathy and Graves' hyperthyroidism. Scientists amplified the TCR beta CDR3 regions from RNA transcripts. Amplification began with first-round RT-PCR using HTBI primers, then second-round multiplex PCR was performed. TCRdb itself ran the multiplex PCR reads through MiXCR, one entry per CDR3 protein. The profile shows 600,000 to 650,000 distinct CDR3 sequences, approximately 21% of them singletons. The sample comprised peripheral blood. The receptors come from a woman under 30 with stable Graves' hyperthyroidism. Some clones in this sample may be carry-over from other donors' samples.

As regards this clonotype: This may be a read error: a much more frequent sequence differs by one nucleotide. The chain is built from TRBV6-5 and TRBJ1-3; perhaps TRBD1 as D (5 bases). This CDR3 comprises 16 residues. Germline CDR1 and CDR2: MNHEY and SVGAGI. The chain's CDR3 is CASSYSFPGTGNTICF. As DNA, the CDR3 is TGTGCCAGCAGTTACTCGTTTCCAGGGACCGGAAACACCATATGTTTT.

The chain is built from TRBV20-1 and TRBJ1-6; 12 nucleotides match TRBD1. V shed 0 bases and J 8 bases; nucleotides not matched to a gene: 5. The germline V gene encodes CDR1 DFQATT and CDR2 SNEGSKA (reference sequence). The length of the CDR3 is 16 residues. CDR3 residues: CSARDLGTGGHSPLHF. The CDR3 DNA is TGCAGTGCTAGAGATCTGGGGACAGGGGGCCATTCACCCCTCCACTTT.

This clonotype was observed many times. The chain links TRBV5-1 to TRBJ1-2, with 7 bases fitting TRBD1. V shed 0 bases, J shed 0 bases, and the junction held 5 bases outside the gene matches. The CDR3 contains 16 residues. Germline values: CDR1 SGHRS, CDR2 YFSETQ. The CDR3 DNA reads TGCGCCAGCAGCTTGGCGAGGGACAGAACTAACTATGGCTACACCTTC. Its translation: CASSLARDRTNYGYTF. The variable domain in full, completed from reference TRBV5-1 and TRBJ1-2, reads KAGVTQTPRYLIKTRGQQVTLSCSPISGHRSVSWYQQTPGQGLQFLFEYFSETQRNKGNFPGRFSGRQFSNSRSEMNVSTLELGDSALYLCASSLARDRTNYGYTFGSGTRLTVV.

Many counts were recorded for this clonotype. The chain combines TRBV9 with TRBJ2-5; maybe TRBD2 (5 bases). The germline V gene encodes CDR1 SGDLS and CDR2 YYNGEE. CDR3 length: 14 residues. Trimming left V 5 bases short and J 5 bases short, with 16 bases between. The CDR3 DNA reads TGTGCCAGCAGTGCGACTACGCGCGGGGAGACCCAGTACTTC. Protein sequence: CASSATTRGETQYF.

The J gene is TRBJ2-5, the V gene TRBV30, with D tentatively TRBD1 or TRBD2 (5 bases each). The CDR3 extends over 14 amino acids. Trimming pared 3 bases from V and 2 bases from J, leaving 13 bases between. Germline loops: CDR1 GTSNPN, CDR2 SVGIG (reference sequence). The CDR3 loop is CAWSHRGRQETQYF. The CDR3 DNA reads TGTGCCTGGAGCCATAGGGGACGTCAAGAGACCCAGTACTTC.

The V gene is TRBV2, the J gene TRBJ2-7; 9 nucleotides align to TRBD1. Per the germline V gene, CDR1 is SNHLY and CDR2 is FYNNEI. Trimming removed 1 base from V and 2 bases from J; junction bases left unmatched: 6. This CDR3 has 16 amino acids. The CDR3 DNA reads TGTGCCAGCAGTGAAGGAGAGGGACAGGGAACCTACGAGCAGTACTTC. Protein sequence: CASSEGEGQGTYEQYF.

Many counts were recorded for this clonotype. The chain couples TRBV12-3 or TRBV12-4 to TRBJ1-1; D is unclear. The CDR3 spans 17 residues. V lost 3 bases to trimming and J lost 0 bases, with 17 bases between them. As DNA, the CDR3 is TGTGCCAGCAGTTTGGTAGTATCGGTACGGTTGAACACTGAAGCTTTCTTT. It translates to CASSLVVSVRLNTEAFF.